This TCR beta chain was recovered during a study of shared clonotypes between healthy human individuals. About the research overall: A few men and a couple of women, aged 18 to 49, were donors.

CD45RA-negative memory and CD45RA+ naive subsets were split from the CD4+ cells. The CDR3 sequence is 14 residues long. Germline lookup yields CDR1 LGHNA and CDR2 YNFKEQ. V was trimmed by 0 bases and J by 1 base, leaving 6 bases between them. Per the study methods: Filtering was not the same, since immunoSEQ gave junction-only sequences without quality scores. Measured with immunoSEQ multiplex PCR; TCRdb has only the in-frame clones, and not every one. V, J and clone size reflect that table, while D and trimming were determined from the DNA. The sample consists of hundreds of thousands of clones, approximately 74% of them appearing once. Study findings and constraints: Clonotype sharing among donors likely depends on sequencing depth.

Remarks on this clone: The antigen is not known.

The receptor was isolated from a woman aged 30 to 39 in good health. The sequencing sample was made of memory CD4+ T cells sorted from blood. Subset indicated: CD45RA-negative fraction. The rearrangement joins TRBV4-2 to TRBJ1-1, with D perhaps TRBD1 (5 bases). CDR3: CASSQEGQNTEAFF. In nucleotides, the CDR3 is TGTGCCAGCAGCCAAGAGGGGCAGAACACTGAAGCTTTCTTT.